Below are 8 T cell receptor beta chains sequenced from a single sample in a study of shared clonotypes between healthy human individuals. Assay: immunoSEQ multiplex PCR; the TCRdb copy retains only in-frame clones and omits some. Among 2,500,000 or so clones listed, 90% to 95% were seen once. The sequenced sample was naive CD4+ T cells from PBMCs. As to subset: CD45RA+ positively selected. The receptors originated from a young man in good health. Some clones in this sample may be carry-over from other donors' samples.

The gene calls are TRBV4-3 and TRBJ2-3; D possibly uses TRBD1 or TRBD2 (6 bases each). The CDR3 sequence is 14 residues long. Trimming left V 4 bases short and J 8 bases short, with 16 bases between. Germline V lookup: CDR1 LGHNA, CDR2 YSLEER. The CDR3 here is CASSPDYEGVTQYF. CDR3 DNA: TGCGCCAGCAGCCCGGACTACGAGGGGGTTACGCAGTATTTT.

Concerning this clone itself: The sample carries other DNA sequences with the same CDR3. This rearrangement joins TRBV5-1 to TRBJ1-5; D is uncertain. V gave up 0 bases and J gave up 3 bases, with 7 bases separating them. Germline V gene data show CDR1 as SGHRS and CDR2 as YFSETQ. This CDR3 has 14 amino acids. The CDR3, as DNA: TGCGCCAGCAGCTTGGGGAGGGCCAATCAGCCCCAGCATTTT. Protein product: CASSLGRANQPQHF.

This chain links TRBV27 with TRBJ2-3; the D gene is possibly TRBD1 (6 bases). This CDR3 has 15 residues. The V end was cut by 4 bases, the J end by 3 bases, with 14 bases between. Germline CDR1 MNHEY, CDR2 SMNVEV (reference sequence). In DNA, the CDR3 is TGTGCCAGCAGTTCAACAGGGTCGGGAACAGATACGCAGTATTTT. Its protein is CASSSTGSGTDTQYF.

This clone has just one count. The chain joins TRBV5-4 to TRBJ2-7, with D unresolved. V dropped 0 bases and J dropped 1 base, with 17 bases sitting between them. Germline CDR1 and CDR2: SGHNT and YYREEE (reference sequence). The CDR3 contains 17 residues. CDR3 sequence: CASSLGHGQAKSYEQYF. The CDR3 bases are TGTGCCAGCAGCTTGGGTCACGGGCAGGCAAAATCCTACGAGCAGTACTTC.

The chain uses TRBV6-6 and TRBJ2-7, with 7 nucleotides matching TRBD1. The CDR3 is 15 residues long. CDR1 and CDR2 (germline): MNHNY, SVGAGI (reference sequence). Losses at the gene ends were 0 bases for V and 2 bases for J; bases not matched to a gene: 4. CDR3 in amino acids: CASSYSRDSTYEQYF. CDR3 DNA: TGTGCCAGCAGTTACTCGAGGGACAGCACCTACGAGCAGTACTTC.

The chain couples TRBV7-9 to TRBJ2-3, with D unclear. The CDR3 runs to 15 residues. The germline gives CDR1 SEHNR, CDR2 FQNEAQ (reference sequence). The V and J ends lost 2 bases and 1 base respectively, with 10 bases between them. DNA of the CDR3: TGTGCCAGCAGCTTATCCCAGCCCGGCACAGATACGCAGTATTTT. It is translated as CASSLSQPGTDTQYF.

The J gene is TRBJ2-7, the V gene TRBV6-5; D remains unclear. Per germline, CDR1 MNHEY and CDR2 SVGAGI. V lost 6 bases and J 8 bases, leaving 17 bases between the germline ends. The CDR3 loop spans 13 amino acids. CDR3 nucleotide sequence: TGTGCCAGCAGGCAAACAAATCCTAATCAGCAGTACTTC. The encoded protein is CASRQTNPNQQYF.

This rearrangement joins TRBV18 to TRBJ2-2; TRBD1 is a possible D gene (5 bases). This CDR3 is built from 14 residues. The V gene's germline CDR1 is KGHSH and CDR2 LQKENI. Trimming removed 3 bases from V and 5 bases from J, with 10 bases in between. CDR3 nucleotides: TGTGCCAGCTCACCCTCGGCAGGGACCGGGGAGCTGTTTTTT. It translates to CASSPSAGTGELFF.